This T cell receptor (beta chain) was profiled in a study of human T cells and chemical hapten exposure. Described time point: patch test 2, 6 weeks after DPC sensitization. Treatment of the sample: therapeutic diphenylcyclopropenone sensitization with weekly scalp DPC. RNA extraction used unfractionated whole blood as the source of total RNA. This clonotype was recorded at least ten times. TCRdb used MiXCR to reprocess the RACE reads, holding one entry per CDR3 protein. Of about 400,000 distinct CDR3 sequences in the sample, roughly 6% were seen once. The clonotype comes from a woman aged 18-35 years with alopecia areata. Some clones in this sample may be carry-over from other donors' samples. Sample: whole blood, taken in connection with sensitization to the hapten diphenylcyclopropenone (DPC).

CDR3 nucleotide sequence: TGCAGCGTTGAAGGGGAGCCGATGAACACTGAAGCTTTCTTT. It is translated as CSVEGEPMNTEAFF. V usage is TRBV29-1 and J usage is TRBJ1-1; D unclear. CDR3 length: 14 amino acids. The germline V gene encodes CDR1 SQVTM and CDR2 ANQGSEA. V lost 1 base to trimming and J lost 0 bases, with 9 bases between them.